This T cell receptor beta chain was obtained from a study of CXCR3-negative and CXCR3-positive naive CD8 T cells. This CDR3 is 15 amino acids long. Per the germline V gene, CDR1 is LGHNA and CDR2 is YSLEER. UMI-labeled 5' RACE TRB cDNA libraries were prepared from the cells. TCRdb reprocessed the 5' RACE reads, keeping one entry per CDR3 protein, no DNA. The data include roughly 56,000 distinct CDR3 sequences; the top ten clones carry roughly 0.42%. The receptor was derived from a human donor in good health. Some clones in this sample may be carry-over from other donors' samples. Sequencing was performed on naive CXCR3- CD8+ T cells from blood. Stated subset: CD45RO-CCR7+CD27+CD95- naive CD8+ T cells lacking CXCR3 (TNR3-). The rearrangement joins TRBV4-3 to TRBJ2-2; TCRdb's D call, TRBD2, is unchecked because there is no DNA. This chain's CDR3 is CASSQLAGGPGELFF.